The next 22 T cell receptor beta chains were all read from a single sample in a study of T cells in Graves' hyperthyroidism and ophthalmopathy. There were TCR beta CDR3 regions amplified from RNA transcripts. Carried out on the TCR CDR3, a first-round RT-PCR used the HTBI primer set. MiXCR was run by TCRdb on the multiplex PCR reads, yielding one entry per CDR3 protein. The sample lists some 720,000 distinct CDR3 sequences; 16% were seen once. Sample: blood. Receptors originate from a man aged 18 to 30 with Graves' hyperthyroidism.

The chain uses TRBV4-1 and TRBJ1-6; possible D gene TRBD1, 5 bases. Germline loops: CDR1 MGHRA, CDR2 YSYEKL. The CDR3 contains 18 residues. V was clipped by 1 base and J by 1 base, with 14 bases between them. This CDR3 reads CASSQAAGARSYNSPLHF. The DNA for the CDR3 is TGCGCCAGCAGCCAAGCGGCCGGGGCCAGATCCTATAATTCACCCCTCCACTTT.

There are many counts of this clonotype. The genes are TRBV28 and TRBJ1-5; 10 nucleotides match TRBD1. Germline-derived CDR1 and CDR2 are MDHEN and SYDVKM. The CDR3 has 15 residues. The V segment lost 3 bases and the J segment 7 bases; nucleotides outside the gene matches: 6. The CDR3 reads CASSFDRGQGQPQHF. CDR3 DNA sequence: TGTGCCAGCAGTTTCGACAGGGGACAGGGGCAGCCCCAGCATTTT. The whole variable domain, remainder taken from reference TRBV28 and TRBJ1-5, is DVKVTQSSRYLVKRTGEKVFLECVQDMDHENMFWYRQDPGLGLRLIYFSYDVKMKEKGDIPEGYSVSREKKERFSLILESASTNQTSMYLCASSFDRGQGQPQHFGDGTRLSIL.

This clonotype was seen only a few times. In DNA form, the CDR3 reads TGCAGCGTTGCTTTGTTCAGGGGCACTGAAGCTTTCTTT. The encoded protein is CSVALFRGTEAFF. The chain couples TRBV29-1 to TRBJ1-1; D might be TRBD1 (6 bases). This CDR3 has 13 residues. Germline V gives CDR1 SQVTM, CDR2 ANQGSEA. Trimming shortened V by 4 bases and J by 4 bases, and 13 bases separated the two germline ends. The whole variable domain, remainder taken from reference TRBV29-1 and TRBJ1-1, is SAVISQKPSRDICQRGTSLTIQCQVDSQVTMMFWYRQQPGQSLTLIATANQGSEATYESGFVIDKFPISRPNLTFSTLTVSNMSPEDSSIYLCSVALFRGTEAFFGQGTRLTVV.

This clonotype was detected ten times or more. V is TRBV2 and J is TRBJ2-2; no definite D call. V lost 7 bases and J 1 base, leaving 10 bases between the germline ends. There are 14 residues in the CDR3. The germline V gene has CDR1 SNHLY and CDR2 FYNNEI. This CDR3 reads CASTGFQNTGELFF. DNA of the CDR3: TGTGCCAGCACCGGGTTCCAGAACACCGGGGAGCTGTTTTTT.

This chain uses TRBV3-1 with TRBJ1-2, with TRBD1 matching over 11 bases. The germline gives CDR1 LGHDT, CDR2 YNNKEL (reference sequence). The CDR3 covers 15 residues. V trimming: 1 base; J trimming: 7 bases; junction bases outside the gene matches: 5. CDR3 bases: TGTGCCAGCAGCCAAGGGAATGGACAGGGGGCTGGCTACACCTTC. It encodes CASSQGNGQGAGYTF.

This clonotype has a count of ten or more. The genes are TRBV7-9 and TRBJ2-1; D is unresolved. The CDR3 sequence is 13 residues long. CDR1 is SEHNR and CDR2 is FQNEAQ in the germline V gene (reference sequence). Trimming left V 1 base short and J 9 bases short, with 10 bases between. CDR3 region: CASSLGGLAEQFF. The CDR3 nucleotides are TGTGCCAGCAGCTTAGGAGGCCTTGCTGAGCAGTTCTTC.

This clonotype was detected ten times or more. The V gene is TRBV12-3 or TRBV12-4, the J gene TRBJ2-3, with TRBD1 matching over 10 bases. There are 14 residues in the CDR3. V shed 11 bases and J 5 bases; nucleotides not matched to a gene: 10. CDR3 sequence: CASQDRGGGDTQYF. CDR3 DNA: TGTGCCTCCCAGGACAGGGGGGGAGGAGATACGCAGTATTTT.

The rearrangement links TRBV7-8 to TRBJ2-7; D remains unclear. V was cut by 1 base and J by 0 bases, with 19 bases left in between. CDR3 size: 18 residues. Germline CDR1 reads SGHVS; CDR2 reads FQNEAQ. The CDR3 DNA sequence: TGTGCCAGCAGCTTAGAGTCAGTGGGGTGGGTGAGCTCCTACGAGCAGTACTTC. Its protein product is CASSLESVGWVSSYEQYF.

The chain couples TRBV19 to TRBJ2-2; 10 nucleotides align to TRBD2. The V segment lost 7 bases and the J segment 7 bases; nucleotides outside the gene matches: 6. Germline V gene sequence: CDR1 LNHDA, CDR2 SQIVND (reference sequence). The CDR3 covers 14 residues. CDR3 nucleotide sequence: TGTGCCAGTAACGAGGGACTAGCGAACGGGGAGCTGTTTTTT. Amino acids: CASNEGLANGELFF.

The chain joins TRBV11-3 to TRBJ2-2, with a tentative D call TRBD1 (6 bases). The V gene's germline CDR1 is SGHNT and CDR2 YENEEA. Trimming shortened V by 4 bases and J by 0 bases, and 15 bases separated the two germline ends. The CDR3 contains 17 residues. CDR3 sequence (DNA): TGTGCCAGCAGCTCCCGGACAGCCGTGACGAACACCGGGGAGCTGTTTTTT. It is translated as CASSSRTAVTNTGELFF.

This clonotype was seen many times. This chain uses TRBV6-2 or TRBV6-3 with TRBJ2-1, with D uncertain. V was pared by 3 bases and J by 7 bases, with 4 bases between. The CDR3 has 11 residues. In germline, CDR1 is MNHEY, CDR2 SVGEGT. The CDR3, as DNA: TGTGCCAGCAGTTATCGGAATGAGCAGTTCTTC. It codes for CASSYRNEQFF.

This chain joins TRBV7-6 and TRBJ2-2; 9 bases match TRBD1. The germline gives CDR1 SGHVS, CDR2 FNYEAQ. Germline trimming cut 4 bases from V and 4 bases from J; bases unmatched to any gene: 7. CDR3 length: 16 amino acids. This CDR3 reads CASSSVGQGSTGELFF. The DNA of the CDR3 is TGTGCCAGCAGCTCAGTTGGACAGGGGAGCACCGGGGAGCTGTTTTTT.

There are many counts of this clonotype. J is TRBJ2-3 and V is TRBV6-2 or TRBV6-3, with no clear D. The germline V gene has CDR1 MNHEY and CDR2 SVGEGT. The V end was cut by 0 bases, the J end by 2 bases, with 9 bases between. The CDR3 length is 15 residues. CDR3 sequence: CASSYSGRNTDTQYF. The CDR3, as DNA: TGTGCCAGCAGTTACTCAGGTCGTAACACAGATACGCAGTATTTT.

The CDR3 DNA sequence: TGTGCCAGCAGTTCCGGGACCGCAGAGACCCAGTACTTC. Translated: CASSSGTAETQYF. The chain uses TRBV28 and TRBJ2-5; D tentatively reads TRBD1 or TRBD2 (5 bases each). CDR1 MDHEN and CDR2 SYDVKM come from the germline V gene. Trimming removed 4 bases at V and 4 bases at J, with 10 bases between. The CDR3 is 13 residues long.

The chain links TRBV28 to TRBJ1-5, with TRBD1 matching 8 bases. CDR1 and CDR2 from the germline V gene are MDHEN and SYDVKM. V shed 8 bases and J 11 bases; nucleotides not matched to a gene: 5. The CDR3 contains 11 residues. The CDR3 nucleotides are TGTGCCAGCGACAGGGGAGGCGCCCAGCATTTT. Translated, it gives CASDRGGAQHF. Looking up the rest from reference TRBV28 and TRBJ1-5 gives the full variable domain: DVKVTQSSRYLVKRTGEKVFLECVQDMDHENMFWYRQDPGLGLRLIYFSYDVKMKEKGDIPEGYSVSREKKERFSLILESASTNQTSMYLCASDRGGAQHFGDGTRLSIL.

This clonotype appeared a few times. The chain recombines TRBV6-1 with TRBJ2-7, with D maybe TRBD2 (7 bases). The germline gives CDR1 MNHNS, CDR2 SASEGT. The length of the CDR3 is 14 residues. V was shortened by 7 bases and J by 7 bases, with 20 bases between the two germline ends. The CDR3 spells CASKGGPLLSEQYF. CDR3 DNA sequence: TGTGCCAGCAAGGGGGGGCCCCTTTTGAGTGAGCAGTACTTC.

The CDR3 is CASNSRGYEQYF. DNA for the CDR3: TGTGCCAGTAACTCGAGGGGCTACGAGCAGTACTTC. The V call is TRBV19, the J call TRBJ2-7; TRBD1 or TRBD2 may be the D gene (5 bases each). This CDR3 has 12 amino acids. Trimming left V 7 bases short and J 3 bases short, with 10 bases between. Germline CDR1 LNHDA, CDR2 SQIVND (reference sequence).

In this sample, this clonotype turned up a few times. The chain couples TRBV20-1 to TRBJ2-3; 13 positions agree with TRBD2. The CDR3 is made up of 18 amino acids. Losses at the gene ends were 1 base for V and 7 bases for J; bases not matched to a gene: 14. Germline assignment: CDR1 DFQATT and CDR2 SNEGSKA (reference sequence). CDR3 amino acids: CSARGGGLAGARSNTQYF. CDR3 sequence (DNA): TGCAGTGCTAGAGGTGGCGGACTAGCGGGAGCCAGATCAAATACGCAGTATTTT.

This clonotype was picked up a small number of times. The rearrangement links TRBV9 to TRBJ2-2, with D possibly matching TRBD2 (6 bases). This CDR3 spans 15 amino acids. Germline V lookup: CDR1 SGDLS, CDR2 YYNGEE. The V end was cut by 5 bases, the J end by 6 bases, with 17 bases between. The CDR3 coding sequence is TGTGCCAGCAGTCCTCGAACTAGCCTCCCCGGGGAGCTGTTTTTT. Protein sequence: CASSPRTSLPGELFF.

This clonotype occurred a few times. One junction end does not reproduce the germline sequence, and a read error may be involved. This chain connects TRBV7-9 to TRBJ2-7, with unresolved D. Looked up from germline, CDR1 is SEHNR and CDR2 is FQNEAQ (reference sequence). The length of the CDR3 is 13 residues. DNA for the CDR3: TGTGCCAGCAGCTTAGACAGCCGCTACAAGCAGTACTTC. Translated: CASSLDSRYKQYF.

This clonotype has ten or more counts. This chain connects TRBV20-1 to TRBJ2-7, with a tentative D call TRBD1 (5 bases). There are 13 residues in the CDR3. With 4 bases removed from V and 0 bases from J, the gap between germline ends came to 10 bases. The V gene's germline CDR1 is DFQATT and CDR2 SNEGSKA (reference sequence). Written as DNA, the CDR3 is TGCAGTGCTACCCCCAGGGTCTCCTACGAGCAGTACTTC. Its translation: CSATPRVSYEQYF.

As concerns this clonotype: One junction end disagrees with the germline gene, perhaps due to a read error. The chain carries TRBV11-2 and TRBJ2-7, with D unclear. The CDR3 totals 14 residues. From germline, CDR1 is SGHAT and CDR2 FQNNGV. The CDR3 bases are TGTGTCAGCAGCCTACTGACATCCTCCTACGAGCAGTACTTC. Translating gives CVSSLLTSSYEQYF. The full variable domain, in which reference TRBV11-2 and TRBJ2-7 provide the parts outside the CDR3, is EAGVAQSPRYKIIEKRQSVAFWCNPISGHATLYWYQQILGQGPKLLIQFQNNGVVDDSQLPKDRFSAERLKGVDSTLKIQPAKLEDSAVYLCVSSLLTSSYEQYFGPGTRLTVT.